The 29 T cell receptor beta chains below come from one sample, sequenced in a study of control samples from healthy donors and cancer patients. Produced via immunoSEQ multiplex PCR; TCRdb's table is partial and in-frame only. The sample contains some 15,000 clones, around 86% of which appear only once. Sequenced: PBMCs. The receptors were sampled from a woman between 70 and 85 years old with colorectal cancer.

This clone showed up just a few times. The chain couples TRBV5-4 to TRBJ2-1, with 10 bases lining up with TRBD2. The germline CDR1 and CDR2 sequences are SGHNT and YYREEE (reference sequence). CDR3 length equals 15 residues. V shed 4 bases and J 8 bases; nucleotides not matched to a gene: 9. CDR3 residues: CASSPPASGSYEQFF. Written as DNA, the CDR3 is TGTGCCAGCAGCCCCCCGGCTAGCGGGAGCTATGAGCAGTTCTTC.

The genes are TRBV6-1 and TRBJ1-6, with 7 bases lining up with TRBD1. This CDR3 has 16 residues. Germline trimming cut 2 bases from V and 10 bases from J; bases unmatched to any gene: 11. Germline V gives CDR1 MNHNS, CDR2 SASEGT. CDR3 sequence: CASSEWVGTEASPLHF. In DNA form, the CDR3 reads TGTGCCAGCAGTGAATGGGTGGGGACAGAAGCCTCACCCCTCCACTTT.

J is TRBJ2-7 and V is TRBV5-4; a possible D gene is TRBD2 (6 bases). CDR1 and CDR2 (germline): SGHNT, YYREEE (reference sequence). The CDR3 consists of 15 residues. V was clipped by 0 bases and J by 0 bases, with 10 bases between them. CDR3 nucleotide sequence: TGTGCCAGCAGCTTGGGGACGGACTACTCCTACGAGCAGTACTTC. Protein product: CASSLGTDYSYEQYF.

The chain recombines TRBV5-8 with TRBJ1-1, with D perhaps TRBD1 (5 bases). Trimming pared 4 bases from V and 0 bases from J, leaving 13 bases between. Per germline, CDR1 SGHTS and CDR2 YDEGEE. The CDR3 has 15 amino acids. In nucleotides, the CDR3 is TGTGCCAGCAGCGGAAGGGGATTCATGAACACTGAAGCTTTCTTT. Amino acids: CASSGRGFMNTEAFF.

The chain has TRBV7-9 and TRBJ1-1; D might be TRBD1 (6 bases). From germline, CDR1 is SEHNR and CDR2 FQNEAQ (reference sequence). The length of the CDR3 is 15 residues. V dropped 5 bases and J dropped 4 bases, with 17 bases sitting between them. The CDR3 here is CASSPGGGRSTEAFF. CDR3 coding DNA: TGTGCCAGCAGCCCTGGGGGGGGGCGCAGCACTGAAGCTTTCTTT.

The chain links TRBV7-9 to TRBJ1-2; D unresolved. V dropped 5 bases and J dropped 6 bases, with 7 bases sitting between them. Looked up from germline, CDR1 is SEHNR and CDR2 is FQNEAQ (reference sequence). This CDR3 comprises 11 residues. CDR3 in DNA: TGTGCCAGCAGCCTGGGAGATGGCTACACCTTC. Its translation is CASSLGDGYTF.

V gene TRBV4-2 combines with J gene TRBJ2-7; D is unresolved. Trimming pared 3 bases from V and 3 bases from J, leaving 9 bases between. The CDR3 has 13 amino acids. Germline-derived CDR1 and CDR2 are LGHNA and YNFKEQ. For the CDR3, the DNA is TGTGCCAGCAGCCAGAATTTATACTACGAGCAGTACTTC. Translated, it gives CASSQNLYYEQYF.

CDR3 nucleotide sequence: TGTGCCAGCAGTTACTCGGGGGGGGAAAAACTGTTTTTT. Its protein is CASSYSGGEKLFF. This rearrangement joins TRBV6-5 to TRBJ1-4; a possible D gene is TRBD1 (5 bases). Trimming removed 0 bases at V and 8 bases at J, with 7 bases between. CDR1 and CDR2 (germline): MNHEY, SVGAGI. This CDR3 is 13 amino acids long.

This chain joins TRBV5-6 and TRBJ1-2; 8 bases are a match to TRBD1. V gave up 0 bases and J gave up 3 bases; unmatched junction bases: 10. Looked up from germline, CDR1 is SGHDT and CDR2 is YYEEEE. The CDR3 is 17 residues long. The CDR3 sequence: CASSLGQGRLRHYGYTF. CDR3 bases: TGTGCCAGCAGCTTGGGACAGGGGAGATTAAGGCACTATGGCTACACCTTC.

V and J are TRBV20-1 and TRBJ2-7, with 14 bases aligning to TRBD2. Looked up from germline, CDR1 is DFQATT and CDR2 is SNEGSKA (reference sequence). The ends lost 3 bases at V and 5 bases at J; junction bases unmatched: 3. There are 14 residues in the CDR3. DNA for the CDR3: TGCAGTGCTAGTTCGGGACTAGCGGGAGACGAGCAGTACTTC. It encodes CSASSGLAGDEQYF.

V gene TRBV9 combines with J gene TRBJ2-5; TRBD1 matches 8 bases. The CDR3 loop spans 18 amino acids. CDR1 SGDLS and CDR2 YYNGEE come from the germline V gene. Trimming removed 3 bases from V and 0 bases from J; junction bases left unmatched: 13. This CDR3 reads CASSAGRQGLGYQETQYF. The CDR3 DNA reads as TGTGCCAGCAGCGCCGGCCGACAGGGGCTGGGGTACCAAGAGACCCAGTACTTC.

The V gene is TRBV5-1, the J gene TRBJ2-1; D could derive from TRBD1 or TRBD2 (6 bases each). The CDR3 is 16 residues long. The germline gives CDR1 SGHRS, CDR2 YFSETQ. The V end lost 4 bases, the J end lost 0 bases, and 14 bases lay between the germline ends. The CDR3 loop is CASSLEGGSSYNEQFF. The CDR3 nucleotides read TGCGCCAGCAGCCTGGAAGGGGGGAGCTCCTACAATGAGCAGTTCTTC.

The chain combines TRBV21-1 with TRBJ2-7; TRBD2 reflects the table's D call only, with no check against the DNA. TRBV21-1 is classified as a pseudogene. This CDR3 has 13 residues. The DNA of the CDR3 is TGTGCCAGCAGCTCCCCGGTCGGCTACGAGCAGTACTTC. Protein product: CASSSPVGYEQYF.

CDR3 nucleotides: TGTGCCAGCCGACACCCGGGACGGGGAACTAATGAAAAACTGTTTTTT. Residues: CASRHPGRGTNEKLFF. The rearrangement joins TRBV11-2 to TRBJ1-4, with D possibly TRBD1 on 5 matching bases. V lost 8 bases, J lost 1 base, and 17 bases lay in between. This CDR3 comprises 16 residues. CDR1 SGHAT and CDR2 FQNNGV come from the germline V gene.

The chain links TRBV5-1 to TRBJ1-1, with a weak D call TRBD1 (5 bases). V gave up 0 bases and J gave up 7 bases, with 10 bases separating them. The CDR3 has 13 amino acids. Germline V gene sequence: CDR1 SGHRS, CDR2 YFSETQ. In DNA, the CDR3 is TGCGCCAGCAGCTTGGCCGGGGACGGTGAAGCTTTCTTT. Translating it yields CASSLAGDGEAFF.

This clone was picked up a small number of times. The chain recombines TRBV28 with TRBJ2-3, with D hard to call. This CDR3 is built from 15 residues. V lost 5 bases, J lost 2 bases, and 14 bases lay in between. Germline CDR1 MDHEN, CDR2 SYDVKM. CDR3 loop: CASSDPTRLTDTQYF. CDR3 in DNA: TGTGCCAGCAGTGACCCGACCCGCCTCACAGATACGCAGTATTTT. The entire variable domain, with the rest obtained from reference TRBV28 and TRBJ2-3, is as follows: DVKVTQSSRYLVKRTGEKVFLECVQDMDHENMFWYRQDPGLGLRLIYFSYDVKMKEKGDIPEGYSVSREKKERFSLILESASTNQTSMYLCASSDPTRLTDTQYFGPGTRLTVL.

The V call is TRBV7-8, the J call TRBJ1-2; a weak D match, TRBD1 (5 bases). V shed 5 bases and J shed 5 bases, with 12 bases lying between them. Germline lookup yields CDR1 SGHVS and CDR2 FQNEAQ. This CDR3 is 13 amino acids long. Here the CDR3 reads CASSPQAGYGYTF. DNA of the CDR3: TGTGCCAGCAGCCCTCAGGCAGGGTATGGCTACACCTTC.

V is TRBV2 and J is TRBJ2-2, with D perhaps TRBD2 (6 bases). CDR3 length: 16 amino acids. Germline CDR1 reads SNHLY; CDR2 reads FYNNEI. V was pared by 6 bases and J by 4 bases, with 18 bases between. The CDR3: CASSSPAGRITGELFF. CDR3 bases: TGTGCCAGCAGCTCCCCAGCGGGTCGTATCACCGGGGAGCTGTTTTTT.

The V and J genes are TRBV7-9 and TRBJ1-2; 9 bases line up with TRBD1. The CDR3 totals 14 residues. Germline-derived CDR1 and CDR2 are SEHNR and FQNEAQ (reference sequence). V shed 3 bases, J shed 3 bases, and the junction held 2 bases outside the gene matches. The CDR3: CASSFGDRDYGYTF. The CDR3 DNA reads TGTGCCAGCAGCTTCGGGGACAGGGACTATGGCTACACCTTC.

This chain joins TRBV11-2 and TRBJ1-2; 8 bases map to TRBD1. Trimming removed 4 bases from V and 6 bases from J; junction bases left unmatched: 4. Germline V lookup: CDR1 SGHAT, CDR2 FQNNGV. The CDR3 extends over 13 amino acids. DNA of the CDR3: TGTGCCAGCAGCTCGGGACAGGCGAATGGCTACACCTTC. Its protein product is CASSSGQANGYTF.

CDR3 protein: CASSRDRGSNQPQHF. The CDR3 coding sequence is TGTGCCAGCAGTCGGGACAGGGGGTCCAATCAGCCCCAGCATTTT. The chain is built from TRBV2 and TRBJ1-5; 11 bases fit TRBD1. The CDR3 has 15 amino acids. In germline, CDR1 is SNHLY, CDR2 FYNNEI. V dropped 5 bases and J dropped 3; count of bases not matched to a gene: 3.

V is TRBV9 and J is TRBJ1-2; tentative D call: TRBD1 (6 bases). This CDR3 has 15 amino acids. Germline CDR1 and CDR2: SGDLS and YYNGEE. Trimming removed 2 bases at V and 0 bases at J, with 11 bases between. CDR3 region: CASSVSDSPNYGYTF. The CDR3 bases are TGTGCCAGCAGCGTCTCGGACAGCCCTAACTATGGCTACACCTTC.

This chain uses TRBV19 with TRBJ1-4; D is ambiguous. This CDR3 region has 14 residues. Germline lookup yields CDR1 LNHDA and CDR2 SQIVND (reference sequence). Trimming cost V 6 bases and J 2 bases, with 10 bases left between them. DNA of the CDR3: TGTGCCAGTAGGGACGTGTCGACTAATGAAAAACTGTTTTTT. Its translation: CASRDVSTNEKLFF.

DNA for the CDR3: TGCGCCAGCAGCCAAGAAGCGGGGGGGCAGCCCCAGCATTTT. Its protein product is CASSQEAGGQPQHF. The gene calls are TRBV4-3 and TRBJ1-5; possible D gene TRBD1, 5 bases. The CDR3 extends over 14 amino acids. V was trimmed by 0 bases and J by 7 bases, leaving 10 bases between them. Germline V gives CDR1 LGHNA, CDR2 YSLEER.

V is TRBV2 and J is TRBJ2-2; 7 bases align to TRBD2. V gave up 1 base and J gave up 0 bases; unmatched junction bases: 5. The CDR3 length is 17 residues. Germline lookup yields CDR1 SNHLY and CDR2 FYNNEI. CDR3 loop: CASSEGGGGANTGELFF. CDR3 in DNA: TGTGCCAGCAGTGAAGGGGGCGGGGGTGCGAACACCGGGGAGCTGTTTTTT.

The V gene is TRBV5-6, the J gene TRBJ2-1; a weak D match, TRBD1 (5 bases). Germline V gives CDR1 SGHDT, CDR2 YYEEEE. The CDR3 spans 16 residues. V lost 2 bases and J 2 bases, leaving 14 bases between the germline ends. The CDR3 nucleotides are TGTGCCAGCAGCTTCCCTCTCTTGGACACCTACAATGAGCAGTTCTTC. Protein sequence: CASSFPLLDTYNEQFF.

This sequence joins TRBV5-1 and TRBJ2-5; 9 positions agree with TRBD2. The germline V gene has CDR1 SGHRS and CDR2 YFSETQ. Trimming removed 2 bases from V and 2 bases from J; junction bases left unmatched: 7. This CDR3 is built from 16 residues. CDR3 protein: CASSLFGGGVQETQYF. CDR3 in DNA: TGCGCCAGCAGCTTATTCGGCGGGGGGGTTCAAGAGACCCAGTACTTC.

This chain links TRBV14 with TRBJ2-5; D may match TRBD1 or TRBD2 (5 bases each). The CDR3 is made up of 11 amino acids. Trimming took 4 bases from V and 5 from J, leaving 5 bases between them. Germline assignment: CDR1 SGHDN and CDR2 FVKESK. The DNA for the CDR3 is TGTGCCAGCAGCCGGGGGGAGACCCAGTACTTC. Amino acid sequence: CASSRGETQYF. Variable domain in full (rest from reference TRBV14 and TRBJ2-5): EAGVTQFPSHSVIEKGQTVTLRCDPISGHDNLYWYRRVMGKEIKFLLHFVKESKQDESGMPNNRFLAERTGGTYSTLKVQPAELEDSGVYFCASSRGETQYFGPGTRLLVL.

This rearrangement joins TRBV4-3 to TRBJ1-2; D gene ambiguous. The CDR3 contains 13 residues. The germline V gene encodes CDR1 LGHNA and CDR2 YSLEER. The V end lost 4 bases, the J end lost 4 bases, and 10 bases lay between the germline ends. The CDR3 DNA follows: TGCGCCAGCAGCCCGTTCGGCGGCTATGGCTACACCTTC. It codes for CASSPFGGYGYTF.